This T cell receptor (beta chain) derives from a study of PD-1 blockade in classical Hodgkin lymphoma. Study-wide points: Newly diagnosed patients had baseline TCR diversity that was reportedly lower than that of healthy donors. CD8+ TCR diversity did not rise significantly by C4D1, unlike CD4+.

This CDR3 region has 13 residues. Germline V gene sequence: CDR1 SEHNR, CDR2 FQNEAQ (reference sequence). The ends were cut back, 1 base at V and 13 bases at J, with 13 bases in the middle. Some clones are missing from TCRdb's copy, which holds only in-frame ones; the method was immunoSEQ multiplex PCR. The repertoire includes about 13,000 clones, roughly 78% of them detected once, and about 24% sits in the top ten. In its sample, this clone was seen a few times. Its specificity is not known. Every patient experienced relapse after autologous stem cell transplantation, and brentuximab vedotin exposure varied. Under best response, outcomes were complete response, partial response or progressive disease.

The rearrangement links TRBV7-9 to TRBJ2-2; D might be TRBD2 (5 bases). The sequence came from a human donor with classical Hodgkin lymphoma. The sequenced sample was peripheral blood mononuclear cells (PBMCs), obtained at baseline. CDR3: CASSLGAVGWLFF. The DNA of the CDR3 is TGTGCCAGCAGCTTAGGAGCGGTCGGATGGCTGTTTTTT.